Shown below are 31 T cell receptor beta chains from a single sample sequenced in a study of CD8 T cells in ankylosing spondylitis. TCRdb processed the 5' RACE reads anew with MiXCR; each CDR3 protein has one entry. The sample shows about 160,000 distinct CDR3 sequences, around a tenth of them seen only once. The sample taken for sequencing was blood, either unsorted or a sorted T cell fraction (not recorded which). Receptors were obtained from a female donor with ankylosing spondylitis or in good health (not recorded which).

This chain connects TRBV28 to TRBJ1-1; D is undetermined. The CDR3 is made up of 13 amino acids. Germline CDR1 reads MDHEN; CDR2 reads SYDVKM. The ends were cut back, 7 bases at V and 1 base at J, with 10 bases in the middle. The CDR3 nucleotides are TGTGCCAGCACTGAATACACGAACACTGAAGCTTTCTTT. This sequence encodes CASTEYTNTEAFF.

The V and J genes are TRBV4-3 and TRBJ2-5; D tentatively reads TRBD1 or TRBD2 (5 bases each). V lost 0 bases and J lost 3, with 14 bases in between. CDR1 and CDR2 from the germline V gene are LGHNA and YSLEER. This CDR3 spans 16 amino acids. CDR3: CASSQEAVRGEETQYF. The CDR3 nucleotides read TGCGCCAGCAGCCAAGAGGCCGTGAGGGGTGAAGAGACCCAGTACTTC.

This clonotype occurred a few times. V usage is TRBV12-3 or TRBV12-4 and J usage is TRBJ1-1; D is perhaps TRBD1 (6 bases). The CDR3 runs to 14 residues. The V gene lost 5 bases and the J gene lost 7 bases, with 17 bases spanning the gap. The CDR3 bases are TGTGCCAGCAGTGTAAGGGGGAGTGGAGGTGAAGCTTTCTTT. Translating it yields CASSVRGSGGEAFF.

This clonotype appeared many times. Here the CDR3 reads CASSIEAYVDEQFF. The CDR3 DNA reads as TGTGCCAGTAGTATCGAAGCTTACGTCGATGAGCAGTTCTTC. The V and J genes are TRBV19 and TRBJ2-1; no definite D call. Germline CDR1 LNHDA, CDR2 SQIVND (reference sequence). The V end was cut by 3 bases, the J end by 8 bases, with 14 bases between. The CDR3 covers 14 residues.

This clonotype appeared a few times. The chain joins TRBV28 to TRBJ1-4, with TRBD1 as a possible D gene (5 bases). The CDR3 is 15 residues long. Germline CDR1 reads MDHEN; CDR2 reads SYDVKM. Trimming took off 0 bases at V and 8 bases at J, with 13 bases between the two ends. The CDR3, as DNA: TGTGCCAGCAGTTTATGGGGGGAGGGGTTCGAAAAACTGTTTTTT. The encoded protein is CASSLWGEGFEKLFF.

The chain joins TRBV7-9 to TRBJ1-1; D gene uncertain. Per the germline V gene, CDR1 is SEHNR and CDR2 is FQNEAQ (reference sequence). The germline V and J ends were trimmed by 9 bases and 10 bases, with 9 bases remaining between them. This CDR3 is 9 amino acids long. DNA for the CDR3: TGTGCCAGTAGCGAGCGAGCTTTCTTT. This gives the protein CASSERAFF. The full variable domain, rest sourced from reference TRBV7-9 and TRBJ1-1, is DTGVSQNPRHKITKRGQNVTFRCDPISEHNRLYWYRQTLGQGPEFLTYFQNEAQLEKSRLLSDRFSAERPKGSFSTLEIQRTEQGDSAMYLCASSERAFFGQGTRLTVV.

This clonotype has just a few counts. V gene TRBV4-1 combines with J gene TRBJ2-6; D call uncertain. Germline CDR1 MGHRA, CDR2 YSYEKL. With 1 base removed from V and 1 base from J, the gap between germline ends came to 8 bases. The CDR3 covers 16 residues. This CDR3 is CASSQGLLSGANVLTF. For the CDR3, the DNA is TGCGCCAGCAGCCAAGGACTGCTTTCTGGGGCCAACGTCCTGACTTTC.

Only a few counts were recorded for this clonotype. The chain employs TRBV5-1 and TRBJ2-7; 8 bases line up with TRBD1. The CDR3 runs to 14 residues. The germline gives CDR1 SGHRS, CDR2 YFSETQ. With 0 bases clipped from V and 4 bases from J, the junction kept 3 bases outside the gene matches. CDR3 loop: CASSLEDRVYEQYF. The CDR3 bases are TGCGCCAGCAGCTTGGAGGACAGGGTTTACGAGCAGTACTTC.

The CDR3 DNA sequence: TGTGCCAGCAGTGAAGCGACTTATGAGGAGATTCAGTACTTC. This codes for CASSEATYEEIQYF. V is TRBV2 and J is TRBJ2-4; D not resolved. This CDR3 is 14 amino acids long. Trimming pared 0 bases from V and 10 bases from J, leaving 13 bases between. From germline, CDR1 is SNHLY and CDR2 FYNNEI.

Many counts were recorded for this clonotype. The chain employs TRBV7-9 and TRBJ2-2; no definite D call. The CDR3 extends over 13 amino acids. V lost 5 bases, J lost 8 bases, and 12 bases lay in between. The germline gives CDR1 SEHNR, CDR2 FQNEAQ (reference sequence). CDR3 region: CASSPDRKGELFF. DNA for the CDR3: TGTGCCAGCAGCCCGGACCGAAAAGGGGAGCTGTTTTTT.

The CDR3, as DNA: TGCGCCAGCACCCCCGGGGGATACGGAGACAATGAGCAGTTCTTC. Protein product: CASTPGGYGDNEQFF. The gene calls are TRBV4-3 and TRBJ2-1; possible D gene TRBD2, 6 bases. CDR1 is LGHNA and CDR2 is YSLEER in the germline V gene. CDR3 length: 15 amino acids. V dropped 7 bases and J dropped 5 bases, with 18 bases sitting between them.

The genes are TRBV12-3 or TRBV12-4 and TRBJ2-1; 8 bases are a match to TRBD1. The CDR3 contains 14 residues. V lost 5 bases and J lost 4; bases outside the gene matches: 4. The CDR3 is CASSDRGGYNEQFF. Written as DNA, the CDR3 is TGTGCCAGCAGTGACAGGGGTGGGTACAATGAGCAGTTCTTC.

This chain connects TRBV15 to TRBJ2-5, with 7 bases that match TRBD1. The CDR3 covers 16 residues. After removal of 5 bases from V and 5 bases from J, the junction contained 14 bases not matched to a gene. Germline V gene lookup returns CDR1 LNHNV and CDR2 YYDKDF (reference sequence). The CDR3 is CATSSGTGAPGETQYF. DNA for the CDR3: TGTGCCACCAGCTCCGGAACAGGGGCCCCTGGGGAGACCCAGTACTTC. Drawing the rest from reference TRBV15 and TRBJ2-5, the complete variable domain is DAMVIQNPRYQVTQFGKPVTLSCSQTLNHNVMYWYQQKSSQAPKLLFHYYDKDFNNEADTPDNFQSRRPNTSFCFLDIRSPGLGDTAMYLCATSSGTGAPGETQYFGPGTRLLVL.

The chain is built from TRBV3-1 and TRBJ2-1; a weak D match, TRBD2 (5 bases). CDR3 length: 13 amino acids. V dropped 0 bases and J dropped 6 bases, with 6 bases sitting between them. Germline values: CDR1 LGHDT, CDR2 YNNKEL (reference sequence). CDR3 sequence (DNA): TGTGCCAGCAGCCAAGAAGGAGGCAATGAGCAGTTCTTC. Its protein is CASSQEGGNEQFF.

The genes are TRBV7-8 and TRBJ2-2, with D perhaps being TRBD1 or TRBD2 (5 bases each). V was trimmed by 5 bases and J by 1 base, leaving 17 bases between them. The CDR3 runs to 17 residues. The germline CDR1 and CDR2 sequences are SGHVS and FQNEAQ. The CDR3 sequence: CASSDLRSGLNTGELFF. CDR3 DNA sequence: TGTGCCAGCAGCGACCTCCGGTCGGGGCTGAACACCGGGGAGCTGTTTTTT.

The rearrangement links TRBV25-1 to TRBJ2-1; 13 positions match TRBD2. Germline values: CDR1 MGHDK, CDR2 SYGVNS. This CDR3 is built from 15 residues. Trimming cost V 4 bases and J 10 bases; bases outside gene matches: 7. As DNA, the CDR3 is TGTGCCAGCAGTGGAGAGGGACTAGCGGGATCAGAGCAGTTCTTC. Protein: CASSGEGLAGSEQFF.

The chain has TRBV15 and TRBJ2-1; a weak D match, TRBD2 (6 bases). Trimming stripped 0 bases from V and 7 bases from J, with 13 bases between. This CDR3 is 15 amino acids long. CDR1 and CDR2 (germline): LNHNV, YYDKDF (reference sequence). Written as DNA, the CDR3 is TGTGCCACCAGCAGAGAATCCAGGGCGGGAAATGAGCAGTTCTTC. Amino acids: CATSRESRAGNEQFF. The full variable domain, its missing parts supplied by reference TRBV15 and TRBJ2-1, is DAMVIQNPRYQVTQFGKPVTLSCSQTLNHNVMYWYQQKSSQAPKLLFHYYDKDFNNEADTPDNFQSRRPNTSFCFLDIRSPGLGDTAMYLCATSRESRAGNEQFFGPGTRLTVL.

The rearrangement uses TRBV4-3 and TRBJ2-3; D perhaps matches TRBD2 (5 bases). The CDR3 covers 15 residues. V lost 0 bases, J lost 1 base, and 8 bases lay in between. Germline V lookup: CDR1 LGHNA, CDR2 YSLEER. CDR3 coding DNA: TGCGCCAGCAGCCAAGACGGGCGGGGCACAGATACGCAGTATTTT. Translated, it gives CASSQDGRGTDTQYF.

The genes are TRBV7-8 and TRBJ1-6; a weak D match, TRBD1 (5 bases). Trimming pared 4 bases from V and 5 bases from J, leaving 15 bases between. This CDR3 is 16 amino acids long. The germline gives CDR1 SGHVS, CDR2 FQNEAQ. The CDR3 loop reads CASSYSRTYHNSPLHF. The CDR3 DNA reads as TGTGCCAGCAGCTATTCACGGACATACCATAATTCACCCCTCCACTTT.

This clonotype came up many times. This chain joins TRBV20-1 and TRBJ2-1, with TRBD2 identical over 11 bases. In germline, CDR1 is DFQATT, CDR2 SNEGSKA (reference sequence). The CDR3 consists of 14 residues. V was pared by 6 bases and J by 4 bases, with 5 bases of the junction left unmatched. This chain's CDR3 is CSAPGLADYNEQFF. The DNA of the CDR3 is TGCAGTGCCCCGGGACTAGCGGATTACAATGAGCAGTTCTTC.

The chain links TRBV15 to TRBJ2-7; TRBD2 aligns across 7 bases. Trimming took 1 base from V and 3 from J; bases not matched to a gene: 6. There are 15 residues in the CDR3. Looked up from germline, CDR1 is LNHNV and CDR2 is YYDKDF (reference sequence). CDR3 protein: CATSRGDGLGYEQYF. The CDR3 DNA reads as TGTGCCACCAGCAGAGGTGATGGACTAGGCTACGAGCAGTACTTC. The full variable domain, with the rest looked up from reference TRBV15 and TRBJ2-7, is DAMVIQNPRYQVTQFGKPVTLSCSQTLNHNVMYWYQQKSSQAPKLLFHYYDKDFNNEADTPDNFQSRRPNTSFCFLDIRSPGLGDTAMYLCATSRGDGLGYEQYFGPGTRLTVT.

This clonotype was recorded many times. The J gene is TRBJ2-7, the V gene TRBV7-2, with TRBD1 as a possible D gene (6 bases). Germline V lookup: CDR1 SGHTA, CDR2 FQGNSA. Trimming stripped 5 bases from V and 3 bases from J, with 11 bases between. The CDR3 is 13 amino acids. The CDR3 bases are TGTGCCAGCAGCCCCGGACAGTACTACGAGCAGTACTTC. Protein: CASSPGQYYEQYF.

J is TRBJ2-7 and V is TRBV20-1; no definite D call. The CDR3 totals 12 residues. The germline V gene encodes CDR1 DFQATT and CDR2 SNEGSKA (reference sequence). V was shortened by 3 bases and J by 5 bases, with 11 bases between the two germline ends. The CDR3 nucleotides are TGCAGTGCTAGTCAGGCTGGGAACGAGCAGTACTTC. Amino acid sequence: CSASQAGNEQYF.

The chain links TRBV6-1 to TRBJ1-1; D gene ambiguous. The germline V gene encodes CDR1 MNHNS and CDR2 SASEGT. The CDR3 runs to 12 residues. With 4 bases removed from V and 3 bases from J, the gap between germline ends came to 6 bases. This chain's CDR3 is CASSVLDTEAFF. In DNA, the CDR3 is TGTGCCAGCAGTGTCCTGGACACTGAAGCTTTCTTT.

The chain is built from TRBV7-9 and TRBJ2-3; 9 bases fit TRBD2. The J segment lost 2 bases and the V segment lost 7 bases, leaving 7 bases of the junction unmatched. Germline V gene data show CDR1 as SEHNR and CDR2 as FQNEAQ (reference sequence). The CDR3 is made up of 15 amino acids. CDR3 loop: CASTGAGGHTDTQYF. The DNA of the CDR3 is TGTGCCAGCACGGGAGCGGGAGGCCACACAGATACGCAGTATTTT.

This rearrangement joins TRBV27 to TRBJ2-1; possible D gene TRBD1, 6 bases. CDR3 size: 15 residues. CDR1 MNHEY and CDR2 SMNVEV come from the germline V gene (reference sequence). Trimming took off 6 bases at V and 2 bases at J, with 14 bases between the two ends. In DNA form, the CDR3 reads TGTGCCAGCAGCTCAGGGGCCTACACCTACAATGAGCAGTTCTTC. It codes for CASSSGAYTYNEQFF.

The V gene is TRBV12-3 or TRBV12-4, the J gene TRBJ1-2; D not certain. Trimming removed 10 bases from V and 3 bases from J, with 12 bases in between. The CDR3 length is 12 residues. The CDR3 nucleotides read TGTGCCATCCTCCGGGTGGACTATGGCTACACCTTC. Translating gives CAILRVDYGYTF.

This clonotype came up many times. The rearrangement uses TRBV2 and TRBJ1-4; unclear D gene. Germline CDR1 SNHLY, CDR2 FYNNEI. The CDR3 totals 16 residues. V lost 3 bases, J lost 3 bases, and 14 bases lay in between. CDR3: CASSDEMMVPNEKLFF. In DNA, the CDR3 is TGTGCCAGCAGTGACGAGATGATGGTCCCTAATGAAAAACTGTTTTTT.

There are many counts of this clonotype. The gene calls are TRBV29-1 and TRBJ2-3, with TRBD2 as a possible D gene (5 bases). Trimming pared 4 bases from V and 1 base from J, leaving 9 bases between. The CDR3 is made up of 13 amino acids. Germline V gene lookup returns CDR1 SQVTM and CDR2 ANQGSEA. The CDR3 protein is CSVVGGRTDTQYF. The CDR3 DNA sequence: TGCAGCGTTGTCGGCGGGCGCACAGATACGCAGTATTTT.

This CDR3 is CASSFGNLGQETQYF. In nucleotides, the CDR3 is TGCGCCAGCAGCTTTGGGAACCTGGGCCAAGAGACCCAGTACTTC. This chain links TRBV5-1 with TRBJ2-5; D remains unclear. V was shortened by 2 bases and J by 1 base, with 12 bases between the two germline ends. Per germline, CDR1 SGHRS and CDR2 YFSETQ. The CDR3 is 15 amino acids.

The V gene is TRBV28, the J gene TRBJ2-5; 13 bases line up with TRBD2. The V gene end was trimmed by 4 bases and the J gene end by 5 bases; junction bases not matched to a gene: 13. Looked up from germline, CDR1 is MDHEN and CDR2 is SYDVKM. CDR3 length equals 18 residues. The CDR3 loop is CASSSLGLAGARGETQYF. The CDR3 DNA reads TGTGCCAGCAGTTCCCTAGGACTAGCGGGAGCCCGGGGGGAGACCCAGTACTTC.